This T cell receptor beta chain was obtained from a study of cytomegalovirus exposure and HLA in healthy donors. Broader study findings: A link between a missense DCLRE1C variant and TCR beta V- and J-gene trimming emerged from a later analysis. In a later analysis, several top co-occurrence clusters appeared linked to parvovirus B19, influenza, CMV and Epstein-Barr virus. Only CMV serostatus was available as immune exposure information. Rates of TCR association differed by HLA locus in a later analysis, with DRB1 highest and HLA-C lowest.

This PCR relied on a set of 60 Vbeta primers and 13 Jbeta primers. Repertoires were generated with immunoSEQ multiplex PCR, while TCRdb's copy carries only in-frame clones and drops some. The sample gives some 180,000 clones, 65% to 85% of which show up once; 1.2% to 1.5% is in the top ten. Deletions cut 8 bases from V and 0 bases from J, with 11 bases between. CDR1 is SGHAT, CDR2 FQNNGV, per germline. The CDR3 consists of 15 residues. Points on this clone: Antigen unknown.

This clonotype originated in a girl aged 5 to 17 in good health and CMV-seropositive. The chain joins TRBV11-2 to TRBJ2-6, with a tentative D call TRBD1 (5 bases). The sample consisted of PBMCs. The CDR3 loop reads CASRTSRSGANVLTF. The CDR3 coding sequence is TGTGCCAGCCGGACATCACGCTCTGGGGCCAACGTCCTGACTTTC.